What follows are 4 T cell receptor beta chains derived from one specimen sequenced in a study of blood T cell repertoires in COVID-19. Data came from immunoSEQ multiplex PCR; TCRdb stores just in-frame clones and leaves some out. The sample has more than 150,000 clones, roughly 76% seen once; the top ten hold 12%. Sequencing was carried out using peripheral blood. Receptors were obtained from a woman older than 75 with COVID-19, enrolled during active disease.

The chain combines TRBV10-3 with TRBJ1-2; maybe TRBD1 (6 bases). V shed 5 bases and J shed 4 bases, with 11 bases lying between them. Germline values: CDR1 ENHRY, CDR2 SYGVKD. The CDR3 loop spans 13 amino acids. The CDR3 spells CAISLDRVYGYTF. CDR3 sequence (DNA): TGTGCCATCAGTTTGGACAGAGTCTATGGCTACACCTTC.

The V and J genes are TRBV5-5 and TRBJ1-4; D is undetermined. The CDR3 has 16 amino acids. Germline assignment: CDR1 SGHKS and CDR2 YYEKEE (reference sequence). Deletions cut 0 bases from V and 6 bases from J, with 15 bases between. DNA of the CDR3: TGTGCCAGCAGCTTGGAGTCAGGCCCCGGTGATGAAAAACTGTTTTTT. Protein sequence: CASSLESGPGDEKLFF.

The J gene is TRBJ1-3, the V gene TRBV6-1; 7 positions agree with TRBD1. The V and J ends lost 1 base and 15 bases, in that order; junction bases with no gene match: 3. Per germline, CDR1 MNHNS and CDR2 SASEGT. The CDR3 sequence is 11 residues long. CDR3 region: CASSEDWTGYF. CDR3 in DNA: TGTGCCAGCAGTGAAGACTGGACAGGATATTTT.

This clone was observed a single time. The chain couples TRBV7-6 to TRBJ1-4; D unresolved. V was clipped by 7 bases and J by 3 bases, with 12 bases between them. The CDR3 has 14 residues. Germline CDR1 SGHVS, CDR2 FNYEAQ. The CDR3 DNA sequence: TGTGCCAGCAAAGTATCCCAGGCTAATGAAAAACTGTTTTTT. Its translation is CASKVSQANEKLFF.